These 8 T cell receptor beta chains share one sample of origin, sequenced in a study of CD8 T cells in Susac syndrome. RNA amounts of about 0.5 to 1 ug underwent reverse transcription with random hexamers. MiXCR, applied by TCRdb to the immunoSEQ multiplex PCR reads, yields one record per CDR3 protein. Here the sample spans under 95,000 distinct CDR3 sequences, 85% to 95% being singletons. The material sequenced was CD8+ T cells from PBMCs. Every receptor here comes from a human donor with Susac syndrome.

This clonotype appeared a single time. This chain uses TRBV6-1 with TRBJ2-7; 7 positions match TRBD2. CDR1 is MNHNS, CDR2 SASEGT, per germline. CDR3 length: 17 residues. Germline trimming cut 8 bases from V and 0 bases from J; bases unmatched to any gene: 16. CDR3 residues: CASYGVHLADLSYEQYF. The CDR3 DNA reads as TGTGCCAGCTACGGCGTACATCTAGCGGACCTCTCCTACGAGCAGTACTTC.

The V gene is TRBV9, the J gene TRBJ2-2; 16 positions match TRBD2. This CDR3 region has 17 residues. Germline CDR1 SGDLS, CDR2 YYNGEE. The V and J ends lost 3 bases and 6 bases, in that order; junction bases with no gene match: 5. CDR3 sequence (DNA): TGTGCCAGCAGCGGGGGACTAGCGGGAGGGCCTGCCGGGGAGCTGTTTTTT. Its translation: CASSGGLAGGPAGELFF.

The chain uses TRBV6-2 or TRBV6-3 and TRBJ1-5; no firm D call. The CDR3 has 13 amino acids. Germline-derived CDR1 and CDR2 are MNHEY and SVGEGT. V was cut by 2 bases and J by 6 bases, with 8 bases left in between. This CDR3 is CASSYTGIQPQHF. In DNA, the CDR3 is TGTGCCAGCAGTTACACCGGAATTCAGCCCCAGCATTTT.

The V and J genes are TRBV13 and TRBJ2-5; no clear D gene. Germline V gene lookup returns CDR1 PRHDT and CDR2 FYEKMQ (reference sequence). This CDR3 has 15 amino acids. V lost 5 bases, J lost 4 bases, and 17 bases lay in between. The CDR3 nucleotides read TGTGCCAGCAGCGCCTCCCCTAGGGCCCCAGAGACCCAGTACTTC. Its translation: CASSASPRAPETQYF.

V gene TRBV7-9 combines with J gene TRBJ2-7; 8 nucleotides match TRBD1. The CDR3 has 14 amino acids. Germline-derived CDR1 and CDR2 are SEHNR and FQNEAQ (reference sequence). The trim removed 6 bases at V and 4 bases at J, leaving 8 bases unmatched. The CDR3 sequence: CASSGQGAMYEQYF. The CDR3 nucleotides are TGTGCCAGCAGTGGGCAGGGGGCGATGTACGAGCAGTACTTC.

The V gene is TRBV29-1, the J gene TRBJ2-7; 7 bases line up with TRBD2. This CDR3 spans 12 amino acids. The V and J ends lost 4 bases and 3 bases, in that order; junction bases with no gene match: 3. Looked up from germline, CDR1 is SQVTM and CDR2 is ANQGSEA. The CDR3 sequence: CSVAASGYEQYF. The CDR3 coding sequence is TGCAGCGTTGCCGCTAGCGGCTACGAGCAGTACTTC.

The gene calls are TRBV28 and TRBJ2-5; D is perhaps TRBD1 or TRBD2 (6 bases each). Trimming removed 6 bases from V and 4 bases from J, with 15 bases in between. The CDR3 extends over 14 amino acids. Germline V gene lookup returns CDR1 MDHEN and CDR2 SYDVKM. The CDR3 bases are TGTGCCAGCAGCCCCGAGGGGGGCGGAGAGACCCAGTACTTC. Its translation: CASSPEGGGETQYF.

The chain couples TRBV7-2 to TRBJ2-1, with 9 positions matching TRBD2. J lost 6 bases, V lost 4 bases, and 1 base had no gene match. CDR3 length: 13 residues. Germline CDR1 is SGHTA and CDR2 is FQGNSA. CDR3 protein: CASSSTSGNEQFF. The CDR3, as DNA: TGTGCCAGCAGCTCGACTAGCGGCAATGAGCAGTTCTTC.